The rows below give T cell receptor beta chains drawn from one sample of a study of T cells after yellow fever vaccination. TCRdb redid the calling of the 5' RACE reads with MiXCR, one entry per CDR3 protein. The sample holds fewer than 450,000 distinct CDR3 sequences, around a tenth seen once. Sequenced material: PBMCs, taken on the day of the first yellow fever vaccination. The source is a young man who received the YFV17D yellow fever vaccine. CDR3s include the opening cysteine and the closing phenylalanine or tryptophan. For some rows the clone size is stated as once, few or many, or as a class when expanded; others skip it.

few TRBJ2-1 TRBV5-1 CASSPNPGAAYNEQFF
. TRBJ1-2 TRBV5-1 CASSFQANYGYTF
. TRBJ2-3 TRBV6-1 CASGLSPRGTDTQYF
few TRBJ1-5 TRBV12-3/TRBV12-4 CASSFSVFGSQPQHF
. TRBJ2-3 TRBV7-3 CASSSGRLGGLDTQYF
few TRBJ1-3 TRBV6-1 CASRPSLLDPGNTIYF
. TRBJ2-3 TRBV18 CASSPPVGLALGTDTQYF
. TRBJ1-5 TRBV28 CASRWPGSNQPQHF
. TRBJ2-1 TRBV7-3 CASSLRGTSGGEQFF
few TRBJ2-1 TRBV7-2 CASSLSLLAGIHNEQFF
. TRBJ2-3 TRBV5-1 CASSSRGRSDTQYF
few TRBJ2-1 TRBV7-9 CASSQTREQFF
. TRBJ2-5 TRBV7-8 CASSPGRYQETQYF
few TRBJ1-2 TRBV10-3 CAISGQGARGYGYTF
. TRBJ1-2 TRBV7-8 CASSLAGGYYGYTF
. TRBJ1-1 TRBV4-1 CASSQWDRGQVNTEAFF
. TRBJ2-3 TRBV10-3 CAISGDRGESTDTQYF
. TRBJ1-2 TRBV18 CASSPGGQGEHGYTF
few TRBJ1-6 TRBV4-1 CASSQRDSPPNSPLHF
. TRBJ2-4 TRBV28 CASSPIELAKNIQYF
. TRBJ1-5 TRBV5-6 CASSRSVAGGKGNQPQHF
few TRBJ2-1 TRBV2 CASSARWDSYNEQFF
many TRBJ1-5 TRBV5-1 CASSLALGHQPQHF
. TRBJ1-1 TRBV29-1 CSVVMGNTEAFF
. TRBJ2-3 TRBV3-1 CASSRRGYRGDTQYF
. TRBJ1-3 TRBV2 CASSARGSGNTIYF
. TRBJ1-2 TRBV9 CASSVGEGGYTF
. TRBJ2-2 TRBV27 CASKPGLAETGELFF
. TRBJ2-7 TRBV6-2/TRBV6-3 CASNRGSYEQYF
. TRBJ2-5 TRBV20-1 CSARTLQETQYF
. TRBJ2-2 TRBV21-1 CSSSKDRSGGGVLDGELFF
many TRBJ1-1 TRBV5-1 CASSPDSTGVGAFF
. TRBJ1-6 TRBV5-4 CASSRQTSTNSPLHF
. TRBJ2-5 TRBV4-1 CASSTLGRGKEETQYF
. TRBJ2-2 TRBV18 CASSPTPGQGKGTGELFF
. TRBJ2-5 TRBV14 CASSGTGGFNQETQYF
. TRBJ2-3 TRBV4-2 CASSQVVASGTDTQYF
. TRBJ1-2 TRBV6-5 CASSYSRRAVGYTF
. TRBJ2-7 TRBV5-1 CASSFITGGVSYEQYF
many TRBJ2-3 TRBV5-6 CASSLGGSADTQYF
many TRBJ2-5 TRBV4-3 CASSQLPGETQYF
. TRBJ1-5 TRBV15 CATPPGGPPWWPQHF
many TRBJ1-2 TRBV20-1 CSARVEDLSYGYTF
. TRBJ2-3 TRBV18 CASSPPSGATDTQYF
. TRBJ2-5 TRBV12-3/TRBV12-4 CASSLRRTGGETQYF
few TRBJ1-1 TRBV5-1 CASSLAGALAFF
few TRBJ2-1 TRBV7-9 CASSARQGDEQFF
few TRBJ1-4 TRBV11-2 CASSFESGVTNEKLFF